Listed below are T cell receptor beta chains from one sample, sequenced in a study of vaccination and CD4 T cells after COVID-19. The antigens these receptors bind are not known. Each CDR3 protein gets one entry after TCRdb re-called the PCR reads with MiXCR. The sample holds tens of thousands of distinct CDR3 sequences, about 42% seen once. The sample in question was CD4+ T cells from blood, cultured in vitro, obtained before SARS-CoV-2 vaccination. All receptors derive from a human donor who received a COVID-19 vaccine. CDR3s include the opening cysteine and the closing phenylalanine or tryptophan. The D gene is left open where the match is weak. Some rows have no size entry. The others give once, few or many, or a class for an expanded clone.

TRBJ2-7 . TRBV6-1 TRBD2 TGTGCCAGCAGCCGGAGGGAGGGCACCCACAATGAGCAGTACTTC CASSRREGTHNEQYF
TRBJ2-7 . TRBV7-2 . TGTGCCAGCAGCTTAGGTCCAGGTAACCGCGAGCAGTACTTC CASSLGPGNREQYF
TRBJ1-2 few TRBV27 TRBD1 TGTGCCAGCAGTTTATTTTCGACAGGGGACGACGAATTATATGGCTACACCTTC CASSLFSTGDDELYGYTF
TRBJ2-5 . TRBV12-3/TRBV12-4 . TGTGCCAGCAGCCAATGGGGCCAAGAGACCCAGTACTTC CASSQWGQETQYF
TRBJ1-1 . TRBV30 TRBD1 TGTGCCTTCATAAGACAGGGGATGAACACTGAAGCTTTCTTT CAFIRQGMNTEAFF
TRBJ2-7 once TRBV6-1 . TGTGCCAGCAGTGAAGAGGGGGGACAGTTCTCAAACTCCTACGAGCAGTACTTC CASSEEGGQFSNSYEQYF
TRBJ2-1 . TRBV7-6 TRBD1 TGTGCCAGCAGCTGGGGACAGGGGGACACGAGCTCCTACAATGAGCAGTTCTTC CASSWGQGDTSSYNEQFF
TRBJ1-1 . TRBV2 . TGTGCCAGCAGTGTTAGGCCGAACACTGAAGCTTTCTTT CASSVRPNTEAFF
TRBJ2-3 . TRBV30 TRBD2 TGTGCCTGGAGTGGCGGGGGACGATCTATTCTAACTAGCACAGATACGCAGTATTTT CAWSGGGRSILTSTDTQYF
TRBJ1-1 . TRBV5-1 . TGCGCCAGCAGCCCGGACAGAAATAAAGAAGCTTTCTTT CASSPDRNKEAFF
TRBJ2-1 once TRBV6-5 . TGTGCCAGCAGTTACCCCCGGGACGGCTCCTACAATGAGCAGTTCTTC CASSYPRDGSYNEQFF
TRBJ1-1 . TRBV6-5 TRBD1 TGTGCCAGCAGTTCCGCACAGGGGCGGTCTGAAGCTTTCTTT CASSSAQGRSEAFF
TRBJ1-1 . TRBV6-5 . TGTGCCAGCAGTTACTCGAACGGGGGCCTCGGGACTGAAGCTTTCTTT CASSYSNGGLGTEAFF
TRBJ2-4 . TRBV7-2 TRBD1 TGTGCCAGCAGCATTGCACAGGGGGTAGCCAAAAACATTCAGTACTTC CASSIAQGVAKNIQYF
TRBJ2-5 . TRBV12-3/TRBV12-4 TRBD1 TGTGCCAGCACTGGGGACAGGGGGCTAGAGACCCAGTACTTC CASTGDRGLETQYF
TRBJ2-5 . TRBV5-1 TRBD2 TGCGCCAGCAGCTTGGCCCTAGCGGGGGTGAGGGGCGAGACCCAGTACTTC CASSLALAGVRGETQYF
TRBJ1-1 few TRBV5-1 . TGCGCCAGCAGCTTGGAGGGCAGAAACACTGAAGCTTTCTTT CASSLEGRNTEAFF
TRBJ2-3 few TRBV7-9 . TGTGCCAGCAGCCCCAGCCGCCAGATAGATACGCAGTATTTT CASSPSRQIDTQYF
TRBJ2-5 . TRBV10-3 . TGTGCCATCGGGATAGGGGGGCGGCGTGAGACCCAGTACTTC CAIGIGGRRETQYF
TRBJ1-6 few TRBV6-2/TRBV6-3 . TGTGCCAGCAGTTACTCGATAGGGCAGCCAAGCTCCTATAATTCACCCCTCCACTTT CASSYSIGQPSSYNSPLHF
TRBJ1-2 . TRBV14 . TGTGCCAGCAGCCAATCGAGGGGCCCCTATGGCTACACCTTC CASSQSRGPYGYTF
TRBJ1-5 . TRBV7-8 . TGTGCCAGCAGCAGGGGGTGGACCCAGCATTTT CASSRGWTQHF
TRBJ2-5 . TRBV20-1 . TGCAGTGCTAGCGTCCCGACCCGGGGAGAGACCCAGTACTTC CSASVPTRGETQYF
TRBJ1-4 . TRBV28 TRBD1 TGTGCCAGCAGGGGACAGACAACTAATGAAAAACTGTTTTTT CASRGQTTNEKLFF
TRBJ2-7 . TRBV20-1 . TGCAGTGCTAGGGGGGGGGCCCAAGGGGAGCAGTACTTC CSARGGAQGEQYF
TRBJ1-2 few TRBV7-8 . TGTGCCAGCAGCTTGCAACTGACCGAGCCGGGATATGGCTACACCTTC CASSLQLTEPGYGYTF
TRBJ2-5 . TRBV11-3 . TGTGCCAGCAGTGTAAGGGAAGAGACCCAGTACTTC CASSVREETQYF
TRBJ2-5 . TRBV5-4 . TGTGCCAGCAGCGCCCGTCAAGGGGCTGGGGAGACCCAGTACTTC CASSARQGAGETQYF
TRBJ1-2 . TRBV25-1 TRBD1 TGTGCCAGCAGTGCCTTCGGGACAGGGACCCATGGCTACACCTTC CASSAFGTGTHGYTF
TRBJ1-4 . TRBV7-2 TRBD1 TGTGCCAGCAGCCCTCGCGTCCCGGGACAGGGGGCAACTAATGAAAAACTGTTTTTT CASSPRVPGQGATNEKLFF